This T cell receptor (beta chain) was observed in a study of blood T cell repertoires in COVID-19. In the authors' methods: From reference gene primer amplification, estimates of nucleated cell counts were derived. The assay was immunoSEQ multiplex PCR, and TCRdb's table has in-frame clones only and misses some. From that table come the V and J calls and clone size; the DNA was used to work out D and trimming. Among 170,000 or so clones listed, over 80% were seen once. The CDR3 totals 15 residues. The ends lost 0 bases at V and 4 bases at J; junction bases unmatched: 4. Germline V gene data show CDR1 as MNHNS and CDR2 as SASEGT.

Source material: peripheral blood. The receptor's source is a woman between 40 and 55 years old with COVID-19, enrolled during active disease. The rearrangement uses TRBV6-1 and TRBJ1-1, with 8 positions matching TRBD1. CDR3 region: CASSEAGTGVTEAFF. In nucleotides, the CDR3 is TGTGCCAGCAGTGAAGCGGGGACAGGCGTCACTGAAGCTTTCTTT.